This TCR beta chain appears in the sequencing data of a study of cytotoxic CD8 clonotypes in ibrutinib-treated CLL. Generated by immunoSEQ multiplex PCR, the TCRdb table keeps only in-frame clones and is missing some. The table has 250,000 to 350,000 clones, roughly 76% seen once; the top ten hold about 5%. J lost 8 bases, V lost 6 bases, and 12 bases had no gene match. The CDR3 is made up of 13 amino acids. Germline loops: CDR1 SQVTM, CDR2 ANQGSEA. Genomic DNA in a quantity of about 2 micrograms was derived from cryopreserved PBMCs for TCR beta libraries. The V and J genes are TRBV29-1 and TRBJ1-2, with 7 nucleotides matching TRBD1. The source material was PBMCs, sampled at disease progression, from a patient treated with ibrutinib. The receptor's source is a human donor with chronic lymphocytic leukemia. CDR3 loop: CSVLIGGGGGYTF. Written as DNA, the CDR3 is TGCAGCGTCCTCATAGGAGGGGGCGGCGGCTACACCTTC.